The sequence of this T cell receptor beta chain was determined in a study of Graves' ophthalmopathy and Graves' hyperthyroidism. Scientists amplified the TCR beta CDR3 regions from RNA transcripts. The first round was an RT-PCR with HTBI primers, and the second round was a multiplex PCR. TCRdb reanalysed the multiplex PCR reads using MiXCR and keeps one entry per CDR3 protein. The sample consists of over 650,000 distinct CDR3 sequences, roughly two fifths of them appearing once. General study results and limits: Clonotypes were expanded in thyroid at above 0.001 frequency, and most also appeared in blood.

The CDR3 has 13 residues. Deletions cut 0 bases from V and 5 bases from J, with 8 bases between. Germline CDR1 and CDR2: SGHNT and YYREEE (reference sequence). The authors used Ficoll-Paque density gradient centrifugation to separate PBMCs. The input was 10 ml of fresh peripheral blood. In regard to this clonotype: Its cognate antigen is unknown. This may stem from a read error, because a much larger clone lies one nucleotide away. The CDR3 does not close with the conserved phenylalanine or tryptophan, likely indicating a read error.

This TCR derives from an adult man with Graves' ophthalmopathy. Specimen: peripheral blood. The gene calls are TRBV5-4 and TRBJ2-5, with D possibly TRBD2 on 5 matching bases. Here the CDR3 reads CASSLVGAETQYC. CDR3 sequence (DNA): TGTGCCAGCAGCTTGGTGGGAGCGGAGACCCAGTACTGC.